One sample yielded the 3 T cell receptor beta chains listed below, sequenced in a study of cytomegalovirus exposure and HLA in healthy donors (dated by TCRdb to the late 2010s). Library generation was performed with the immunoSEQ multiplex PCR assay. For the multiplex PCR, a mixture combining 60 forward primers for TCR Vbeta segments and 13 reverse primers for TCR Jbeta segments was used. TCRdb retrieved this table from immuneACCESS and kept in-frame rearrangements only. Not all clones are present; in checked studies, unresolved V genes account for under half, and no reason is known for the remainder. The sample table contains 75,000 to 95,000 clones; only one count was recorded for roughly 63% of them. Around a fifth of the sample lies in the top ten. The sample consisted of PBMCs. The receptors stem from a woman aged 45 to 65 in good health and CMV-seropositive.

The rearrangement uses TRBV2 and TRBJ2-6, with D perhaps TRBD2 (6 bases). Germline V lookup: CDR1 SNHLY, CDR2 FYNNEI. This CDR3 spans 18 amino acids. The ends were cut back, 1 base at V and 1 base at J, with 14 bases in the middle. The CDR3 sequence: CASSEESWGVSGANVLTF. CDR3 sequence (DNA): TGTGCCAGCAGTGAAGAGAGTTGGGGGGTTTCTGGGGCCAACGTCCTGACTTTC.

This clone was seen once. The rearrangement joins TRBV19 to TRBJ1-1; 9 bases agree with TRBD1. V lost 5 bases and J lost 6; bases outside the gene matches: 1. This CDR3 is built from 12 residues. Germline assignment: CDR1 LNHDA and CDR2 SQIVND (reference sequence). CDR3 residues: CASSDRGAEAFF. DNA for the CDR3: TGTGCCAGTAGTGACAGGGGGGCTGAAGCTTTCTTT.

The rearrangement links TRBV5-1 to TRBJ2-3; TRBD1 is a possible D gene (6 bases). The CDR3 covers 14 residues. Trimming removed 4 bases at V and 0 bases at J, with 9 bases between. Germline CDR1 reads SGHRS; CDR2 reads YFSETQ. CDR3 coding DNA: TGCGCCAGCAGCGGGGACACTAGCACAGATACGCAGTATTTT. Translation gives CASSGDTSTDTQYF.